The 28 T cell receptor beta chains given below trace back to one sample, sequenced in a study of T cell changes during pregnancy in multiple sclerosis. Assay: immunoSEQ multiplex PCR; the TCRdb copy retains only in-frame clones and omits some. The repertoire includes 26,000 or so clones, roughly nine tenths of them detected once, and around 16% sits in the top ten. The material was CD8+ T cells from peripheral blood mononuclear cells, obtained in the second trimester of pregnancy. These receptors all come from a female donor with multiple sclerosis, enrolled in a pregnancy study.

The CDR3 DNA reads TGTGCCAGCAGTTTCCTGTTCGCGAACACCGGGGAGCTGTTTTTT. Amino acid sequence: CASSFLFANTGELFF. The chain couples TRBV27 to TRBJ2-2; D remains unclear. CDR1 MNHEY and CDR2 SMNVEV come from the germline V gene (reference sequence). V lost 3 bases to trimming and J lost 0 bases, with 8 bases between them. CDR3 length: 15 amino acids.

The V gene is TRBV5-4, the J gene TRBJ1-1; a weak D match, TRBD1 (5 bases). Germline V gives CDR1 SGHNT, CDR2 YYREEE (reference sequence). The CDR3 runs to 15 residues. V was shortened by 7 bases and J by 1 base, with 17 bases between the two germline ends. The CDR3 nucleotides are TGTGCCAGCGGCATTTGGGGGGGAAGGAACACTGAAGCTTTCTTT. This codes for CASGIWGGRNTEAFF. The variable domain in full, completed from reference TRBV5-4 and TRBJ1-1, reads ETGVTQSPTHLIKTRGQQVTLRCSSQSGHNTVSWYQQALGQGPQFIFQYYREEENGRGNFPPRFSGLQFPNYSSELNVNALELDDSALYLCASGIWGGRNTEAFFGQGTRLTVV.

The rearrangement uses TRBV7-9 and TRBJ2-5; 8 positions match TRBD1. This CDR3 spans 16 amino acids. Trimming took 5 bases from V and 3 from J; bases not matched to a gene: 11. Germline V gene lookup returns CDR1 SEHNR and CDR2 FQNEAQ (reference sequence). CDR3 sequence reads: CASSHPPGQGKETQYF. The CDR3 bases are TGTGCCAGCAGCCACCCTCCAGGACAGGGTAAAGAGACCCAGTACTTC.

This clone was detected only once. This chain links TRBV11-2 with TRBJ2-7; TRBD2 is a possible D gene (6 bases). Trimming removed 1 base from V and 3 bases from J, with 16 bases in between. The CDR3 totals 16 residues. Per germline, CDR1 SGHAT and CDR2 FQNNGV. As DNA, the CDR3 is TGTGCCAGCAGCTTAGCCACCCGGGGGATCGACTACGAGCAGTACTTC. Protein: CASSLATRGIDYEQYF. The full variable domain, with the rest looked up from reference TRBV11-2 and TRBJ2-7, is EAGVAQSPRYKIIEKRQSVAFWCNPISGHATLYWYQQILGQGPKLLIQFQNNGVVDDSQLPKDRFSAERLKGVDSTLKIQPAKLEDSAVYLCASSLATRGIDYEQYFGPGTRLTVT.

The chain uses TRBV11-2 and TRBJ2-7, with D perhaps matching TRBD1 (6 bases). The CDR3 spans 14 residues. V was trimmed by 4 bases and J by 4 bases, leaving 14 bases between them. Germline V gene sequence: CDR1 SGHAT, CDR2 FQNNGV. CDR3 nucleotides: TGTGCCAGCAGCTGGCAGGGGATCTCGTACGAGCAGTACTTC. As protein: CASSWQGISYEQYF.

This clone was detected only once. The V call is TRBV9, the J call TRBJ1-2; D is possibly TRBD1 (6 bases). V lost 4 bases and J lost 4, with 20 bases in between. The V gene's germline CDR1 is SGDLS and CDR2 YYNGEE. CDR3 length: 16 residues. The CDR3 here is CASSPPVGHRGYGYTF. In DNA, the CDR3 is TGTGCCAGCAGCCCACCTGTGGGACACCGGGGCTATGGCTACACCTTC. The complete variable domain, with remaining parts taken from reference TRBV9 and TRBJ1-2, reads DSGVTQTPKHLITATGQRVTLRCSPRSGDLSVYWYQQSLDQGLQFLIQYYNGEERAKGNILERFSAQQFPDLHSELNLSSLELGDSALYFCASSPPVGHRGYGYTFGSGTRLTVV.

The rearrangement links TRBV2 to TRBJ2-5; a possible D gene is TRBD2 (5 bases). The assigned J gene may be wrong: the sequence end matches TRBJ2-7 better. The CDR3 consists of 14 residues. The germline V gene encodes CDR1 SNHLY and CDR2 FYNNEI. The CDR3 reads CASSVRGNAYEQYF. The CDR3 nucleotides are TGTGCCAGCAGTGTCCGAGGGAATGCCTACGAGCAGTACTTC.

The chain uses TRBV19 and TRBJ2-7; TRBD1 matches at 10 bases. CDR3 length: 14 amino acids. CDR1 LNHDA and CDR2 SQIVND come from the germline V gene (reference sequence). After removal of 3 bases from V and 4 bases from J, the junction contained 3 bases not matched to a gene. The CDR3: CASSIAGQGYEQYF. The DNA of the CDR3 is TGTGCCAGTAGTATCGCGGGACAGGGGTACGAGCAGTACTTC.

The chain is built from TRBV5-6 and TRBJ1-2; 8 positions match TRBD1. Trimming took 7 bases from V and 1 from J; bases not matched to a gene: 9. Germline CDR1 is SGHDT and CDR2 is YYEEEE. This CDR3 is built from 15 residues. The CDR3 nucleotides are TGTGCCAGCTTGGACAGGGACGTATATAACTATGGCTACACCTTC. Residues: CASLDRDVYNYGYTF.

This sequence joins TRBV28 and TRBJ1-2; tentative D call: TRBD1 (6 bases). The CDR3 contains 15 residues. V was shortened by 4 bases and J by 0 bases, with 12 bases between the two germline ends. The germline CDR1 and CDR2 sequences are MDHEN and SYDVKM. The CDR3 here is CASSSRGRANYGYTF. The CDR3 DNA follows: TGTGCCAGCAGTTCCAGGGGCCGAGCTAACTATGGCTACACCTTC.

CDR3 sequence (DNA): TGTGCCAGCAGCCCGTCGTTGGCGGGAGGGGTTTATATCAATGAGCAGTTCTTC. Translated: CASSPSLAGGVYINEQFF. The V gene is TRBV7-6, the J gene TRBJ2-1; 9 nucleotides agree with TRBD2. The germline gives CDR1 SGHVS, CDR2 FNYEAQ. The CDR3 length is 18 residues. V gave up 5 bases and J gave up 6 bases; unmatched junction bases: 17.

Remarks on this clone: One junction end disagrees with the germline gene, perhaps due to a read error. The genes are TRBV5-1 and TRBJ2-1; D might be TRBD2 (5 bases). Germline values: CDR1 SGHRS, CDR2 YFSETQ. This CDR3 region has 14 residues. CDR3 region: CATSSRFGNNEQFF. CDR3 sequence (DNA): TGCGCCACCAGCAGCCGTTTCGGGAACAATGAGCAGTTCTTC. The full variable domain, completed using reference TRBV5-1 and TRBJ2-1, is KAGVTQTPRYLIKTRGQQVTLSCSPISGHRSVSWYQQTPGQGLQFLFEYFSETQRNKGNFPGRFSGRQFSNSRSEMNVSTLELGDSALYLCATSSRFGNNEQFFGPGTRLTVL.

The CDR3 here is CASSLRRDTQETQYF. CDR3 DNA: TGTGCCAGCAGTTTACGCCGGGACACACAAGAGACCCAGTACTTC. The gene calls are TRBV28 and TRBJ2-5; D is possibly TRBD1 (6 bases). Trimming stripped 2 bases from V and 2 bases from J, with 12 bases between. The germline V gene has CDR1 MDHEN and CDR2 SYDVKM. The CDR3 is 15 residues long.

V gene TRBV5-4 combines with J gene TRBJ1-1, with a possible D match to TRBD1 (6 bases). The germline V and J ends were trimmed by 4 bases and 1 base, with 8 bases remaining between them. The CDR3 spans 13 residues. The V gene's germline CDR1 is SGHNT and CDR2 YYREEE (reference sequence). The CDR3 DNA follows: TGTGCCAGCAGCCCGACAGGGAACACTGAAGCTTTCTTT. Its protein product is CASSPTGNTEAFF.

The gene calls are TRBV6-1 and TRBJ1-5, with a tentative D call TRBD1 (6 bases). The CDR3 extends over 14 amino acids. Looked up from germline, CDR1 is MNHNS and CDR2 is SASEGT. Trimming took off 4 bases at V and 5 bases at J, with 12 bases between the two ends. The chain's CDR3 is CASSATGPHQPQHF. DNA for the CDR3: TGTGCCAGCAGTGCGACAGGCCCCCATCAGCCCCAGCATTTT.

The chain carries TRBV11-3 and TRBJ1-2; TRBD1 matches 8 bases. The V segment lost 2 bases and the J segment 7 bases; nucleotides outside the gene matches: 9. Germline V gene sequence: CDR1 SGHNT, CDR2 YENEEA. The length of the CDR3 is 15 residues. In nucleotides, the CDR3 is TGTGCCAGCAGCTTAACCGGGCAGGGGGCCATTGGCTACACCTTC. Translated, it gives CASSLTGQGAIGYTF.

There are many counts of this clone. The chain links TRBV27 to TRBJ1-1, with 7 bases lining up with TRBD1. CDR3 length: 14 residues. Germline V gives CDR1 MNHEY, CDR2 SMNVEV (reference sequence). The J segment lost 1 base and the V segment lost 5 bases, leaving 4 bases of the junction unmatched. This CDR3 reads CASSLRQGNTEAFF. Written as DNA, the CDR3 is TGTGCCAGCAGTCTCCGACAGGGGAACACTGAAGCTTTCTTT.

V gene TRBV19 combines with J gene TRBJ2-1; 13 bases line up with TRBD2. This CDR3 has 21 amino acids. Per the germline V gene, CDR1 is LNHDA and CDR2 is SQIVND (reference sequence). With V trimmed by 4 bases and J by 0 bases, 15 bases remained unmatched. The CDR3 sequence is CASSNPGLAGITISSYNEQFF. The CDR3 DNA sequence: TGTGCCAGTAGTAACCCGGGACTAGCGGGAATTACAATTAGCTCCTACAATGAGCAGTTCTTC.

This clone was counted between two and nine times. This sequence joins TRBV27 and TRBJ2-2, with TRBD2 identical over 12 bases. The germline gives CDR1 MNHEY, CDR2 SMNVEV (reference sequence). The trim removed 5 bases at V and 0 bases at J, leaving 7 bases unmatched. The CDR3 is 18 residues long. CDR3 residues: CASSIRTSGKTNTGELFF. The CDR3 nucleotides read TGTGCCAGCAGTATAAGGACTAGCGGGAAAACGAACACCGGGGAGCTGTTTTTT.

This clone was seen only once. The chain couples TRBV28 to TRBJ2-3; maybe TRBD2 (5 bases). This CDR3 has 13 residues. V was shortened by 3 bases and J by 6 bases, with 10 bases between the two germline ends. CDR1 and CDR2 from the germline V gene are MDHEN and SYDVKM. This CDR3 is CASSFLTGDTQYF. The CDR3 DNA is TGTGCCAGCAGTTTTCTCACGGGGGATACGCAGTATTTT. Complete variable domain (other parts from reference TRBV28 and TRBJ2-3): DVKVTQSSRYLVKRTGEKVFLECVQDMDHENMFWYRQDPGLGLRLIYFSYDVKMKEKGDIPEGYSVSREKKERFSLILESASTNQTSMYLCASSFLTGDTQYFGPGTRLTVL.

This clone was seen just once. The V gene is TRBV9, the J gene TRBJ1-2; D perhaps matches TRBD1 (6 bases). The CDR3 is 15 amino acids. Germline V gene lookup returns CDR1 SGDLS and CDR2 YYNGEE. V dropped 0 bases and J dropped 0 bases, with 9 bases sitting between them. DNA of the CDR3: TGTGCCAGCAGCGTAGAGGACAGAGCTAACTATGGCTACACCTTC. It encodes CASSVEDRANYGYTF.

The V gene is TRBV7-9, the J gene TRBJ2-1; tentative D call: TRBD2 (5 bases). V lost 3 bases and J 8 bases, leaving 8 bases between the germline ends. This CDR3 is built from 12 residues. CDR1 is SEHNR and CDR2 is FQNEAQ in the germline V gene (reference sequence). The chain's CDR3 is CASSFGEYEQFF. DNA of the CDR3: TGTGCCAGCAGCTTTGGGGAGTATGAGCAGTTCTTC.

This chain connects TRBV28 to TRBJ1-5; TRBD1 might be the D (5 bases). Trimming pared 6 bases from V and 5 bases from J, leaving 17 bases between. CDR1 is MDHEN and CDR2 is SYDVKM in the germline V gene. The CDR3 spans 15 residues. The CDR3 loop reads CASSPKGQGDQPQHF. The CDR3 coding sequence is TGTGCCAGCAGCCCGAAAGGGCAGGGCGATCAGCCCCAGCATTTT.

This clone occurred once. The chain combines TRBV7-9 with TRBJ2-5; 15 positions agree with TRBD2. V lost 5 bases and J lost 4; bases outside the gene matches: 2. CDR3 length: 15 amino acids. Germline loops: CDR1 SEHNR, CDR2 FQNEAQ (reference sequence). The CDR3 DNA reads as TGTGCCAGCAGCAAGGGACTAGCGGGAGGAGAGACCCAGTACTTC. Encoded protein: CASSKGLAGGETQYF.

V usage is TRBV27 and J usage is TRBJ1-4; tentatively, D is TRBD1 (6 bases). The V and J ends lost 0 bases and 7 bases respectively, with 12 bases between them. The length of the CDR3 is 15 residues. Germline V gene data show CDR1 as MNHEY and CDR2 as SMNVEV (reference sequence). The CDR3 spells CASSLSGGLSEKLFF. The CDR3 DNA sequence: TGTGCCAGCAGTTTATCGGGGGGGCTGAGTGAAAAACTGTTTTTT. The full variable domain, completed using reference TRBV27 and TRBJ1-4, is EAQVTQNPRYLITVTGKKLTVTCSQNMNHEYMSWYRQDPGLGLRQIYYSMNVEVTDKGDVPEGYKVSRKEKRNFPLILESPSPNQTSLYFCASSLSGGLSEKLFFGSGTQLSVL.

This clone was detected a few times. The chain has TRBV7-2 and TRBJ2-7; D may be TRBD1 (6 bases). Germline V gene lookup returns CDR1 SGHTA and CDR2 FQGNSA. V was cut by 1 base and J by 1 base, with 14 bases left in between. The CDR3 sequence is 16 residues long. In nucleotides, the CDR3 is TGTGCCAGCAGCTTAGGGTGGGGGACACCATCCTACGAGCAGTACTTC. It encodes CASSLGWGTPSYEQYF.

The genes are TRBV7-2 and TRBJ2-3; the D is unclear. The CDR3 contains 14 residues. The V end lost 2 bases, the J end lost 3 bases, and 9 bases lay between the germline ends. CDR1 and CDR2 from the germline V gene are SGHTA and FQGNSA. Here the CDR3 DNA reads TGTGCCAGCAGCTTACAAATTTTTACAGATACGCAGTATTTT. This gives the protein CASSLQIFTDTQYF.

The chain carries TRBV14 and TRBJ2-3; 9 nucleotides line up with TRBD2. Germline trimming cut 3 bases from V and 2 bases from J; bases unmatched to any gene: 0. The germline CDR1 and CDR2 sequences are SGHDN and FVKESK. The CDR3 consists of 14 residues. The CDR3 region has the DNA TGTGCCAGCAGCCAGGGACTAGCCACAGATACGCAGTATTTT. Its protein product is CASSQGLATDTQYF.